This section outlines one T cell receptor (beta chain) sequence together with its context. The antigen is unknown. As for time point: baseline pretreatment blood. This sample's treatment: 15 Gy SBRT to primary tumor, nephrectomy 4 weeks later. V was pared by 0 bases and J by 0 bases, with 16 bases between. This CDR3 contains 18 residues. Looked up from germline, CDR1 is SGDLS and CDR2 is YYNGEE. This specimen comes from a study of radiation and T cells in renal cell carcinoma. Study-wide context: Nephrectomy followed 15 Gy stereotactic body radiation by 4 weeks. Whole-study results and caveats: From baseline, blood top tumor clonotypes peaked at 2 weeks post-radiation.

The protocol was immunoSEQ multiplex PCR, while the TCRdb copy is restricted to in-frame clones and leaves out a portion. The profile shows some 150,000 clones, approximately 82% of them singletons. The sequences come from blood, collected from a patient whose treatment included radiotherapy and nephrectomy. The TCR comes from a woman between 50 and 59 years old with renal cell carcinoma. The chain carries TRBV9 and TRBJ2-1, with D possibly TRBD2 on 5 matching bases. CDR3 nucleotides: TGTGCCAGCAGCGTAGGAGGAGCGGTCACGAGCTCCTACAATGAGCAGTTCTTC. Encoded protein: CASSVGGAVTSSYNEQFF.